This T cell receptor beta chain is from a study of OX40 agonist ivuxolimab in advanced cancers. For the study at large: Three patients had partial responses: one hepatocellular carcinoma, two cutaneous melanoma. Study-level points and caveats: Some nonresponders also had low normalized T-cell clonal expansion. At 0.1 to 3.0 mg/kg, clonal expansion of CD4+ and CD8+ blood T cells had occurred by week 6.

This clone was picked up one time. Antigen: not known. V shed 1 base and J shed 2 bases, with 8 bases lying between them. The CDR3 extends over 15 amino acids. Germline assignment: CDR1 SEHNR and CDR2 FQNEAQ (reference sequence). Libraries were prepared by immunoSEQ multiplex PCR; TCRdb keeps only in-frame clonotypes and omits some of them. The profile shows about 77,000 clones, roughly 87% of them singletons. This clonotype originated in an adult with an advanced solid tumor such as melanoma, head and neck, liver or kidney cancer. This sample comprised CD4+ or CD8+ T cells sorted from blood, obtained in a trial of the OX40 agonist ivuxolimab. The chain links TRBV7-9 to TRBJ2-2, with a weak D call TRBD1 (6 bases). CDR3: CASSLVRGNTGELFF. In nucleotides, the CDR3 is TGTGCCAGCAGCTTAGTCAGGGGTAACACCGGGGAGCTGTTTTTT.